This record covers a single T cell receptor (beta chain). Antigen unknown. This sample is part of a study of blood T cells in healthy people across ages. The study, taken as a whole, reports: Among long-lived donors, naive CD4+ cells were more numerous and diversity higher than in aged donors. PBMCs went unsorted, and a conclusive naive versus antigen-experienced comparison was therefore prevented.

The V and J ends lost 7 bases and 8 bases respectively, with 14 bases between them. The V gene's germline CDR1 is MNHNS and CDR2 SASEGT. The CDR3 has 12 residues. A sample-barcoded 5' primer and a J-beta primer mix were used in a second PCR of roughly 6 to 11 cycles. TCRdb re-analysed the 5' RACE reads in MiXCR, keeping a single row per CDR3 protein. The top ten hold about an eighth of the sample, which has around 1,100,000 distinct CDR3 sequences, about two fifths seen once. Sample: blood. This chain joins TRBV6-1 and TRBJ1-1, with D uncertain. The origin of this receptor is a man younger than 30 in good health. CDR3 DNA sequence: TGTGCCAGCAATGACGGCTTCCGAGAAGCTTTCTTT. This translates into CASNDGFREAFF.